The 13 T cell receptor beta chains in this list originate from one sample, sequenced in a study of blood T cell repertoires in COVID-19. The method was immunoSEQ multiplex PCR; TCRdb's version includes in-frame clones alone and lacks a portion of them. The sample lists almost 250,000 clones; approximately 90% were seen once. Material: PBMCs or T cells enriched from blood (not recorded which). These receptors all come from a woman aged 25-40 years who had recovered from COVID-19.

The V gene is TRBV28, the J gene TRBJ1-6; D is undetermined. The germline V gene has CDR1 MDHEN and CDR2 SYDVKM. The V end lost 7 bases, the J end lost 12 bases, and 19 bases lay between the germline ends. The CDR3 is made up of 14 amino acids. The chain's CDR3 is CASTIGRVKRPLHF. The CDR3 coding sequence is TGTGCCAGCACTATTGGGAGGGTAAAGCGACCCCTCCACTTT.

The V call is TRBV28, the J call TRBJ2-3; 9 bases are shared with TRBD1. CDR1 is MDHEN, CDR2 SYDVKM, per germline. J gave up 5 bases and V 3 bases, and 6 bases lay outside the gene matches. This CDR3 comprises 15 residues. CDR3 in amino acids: CASSFPWTGEDTQYF. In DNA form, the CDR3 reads TGTGCCAGCAGTTTCCCTTGGACAGGGGAAGATACGCAGTATTTT. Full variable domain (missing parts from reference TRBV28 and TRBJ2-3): DVKVTQSSRYLVKRTGEKVFLECVQDMDHENMFWYRQDPGLGLRLIYFSYDVKMKEKGDIPEGYSVSREKKERFSLILESASTNQTSMYLCASSFPWTGEDTQYFGPGTRLTVL.

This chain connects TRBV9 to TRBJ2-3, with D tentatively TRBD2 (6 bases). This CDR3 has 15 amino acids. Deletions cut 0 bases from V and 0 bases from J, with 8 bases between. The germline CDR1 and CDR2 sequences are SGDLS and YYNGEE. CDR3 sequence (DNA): TGTGCCAGCAGCGTAGACGGGACTAGCACAGATACGCAGTATTTT. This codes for CASSVDGTSTDTQYF.

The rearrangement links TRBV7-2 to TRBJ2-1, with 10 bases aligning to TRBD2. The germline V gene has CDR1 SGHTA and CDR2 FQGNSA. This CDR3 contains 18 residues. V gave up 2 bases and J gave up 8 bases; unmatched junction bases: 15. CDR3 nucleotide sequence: TGTGCCAGCAGCTTACATGCTAGCGGGAGCCTTACAGACTATGAGCAGTTCTTC. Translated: CASSLHASGSLTDYEQFF.

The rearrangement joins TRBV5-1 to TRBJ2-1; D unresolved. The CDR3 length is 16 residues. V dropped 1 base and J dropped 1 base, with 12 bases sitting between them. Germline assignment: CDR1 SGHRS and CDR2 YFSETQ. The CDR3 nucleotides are TGCGCCAGCAGCTTGCTCGCGCCTTCTTCCTACAATGAGCAGTTCTTC. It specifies CASSLLAPSSYNEQFF.

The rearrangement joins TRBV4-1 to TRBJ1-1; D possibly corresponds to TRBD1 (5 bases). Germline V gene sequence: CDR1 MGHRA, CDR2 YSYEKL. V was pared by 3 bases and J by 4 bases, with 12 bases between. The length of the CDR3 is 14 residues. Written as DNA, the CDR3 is TGCGCCAGCAGCCAGACGGGGGGGGGCACTGAAGCTTTCTTT. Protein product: CASSQTGGGTEAFF.

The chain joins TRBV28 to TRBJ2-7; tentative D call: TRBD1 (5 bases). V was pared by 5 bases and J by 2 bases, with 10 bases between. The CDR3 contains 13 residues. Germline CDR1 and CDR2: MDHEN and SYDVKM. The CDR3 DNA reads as TGTGCCAGCAGTGGTACAGGACCCTACGAGCAGTACTTC. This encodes CASSGTGPYEQYF.

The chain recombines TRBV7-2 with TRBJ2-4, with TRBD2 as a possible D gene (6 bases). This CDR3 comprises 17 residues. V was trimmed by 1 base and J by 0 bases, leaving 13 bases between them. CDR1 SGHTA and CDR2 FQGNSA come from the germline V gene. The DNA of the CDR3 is TGTGCCAGCAGCTTAGGCCCGACTAGTCTAGCCAAAAACATTCAGTACTTC. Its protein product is CASSLGPTSLAKNIQYF.

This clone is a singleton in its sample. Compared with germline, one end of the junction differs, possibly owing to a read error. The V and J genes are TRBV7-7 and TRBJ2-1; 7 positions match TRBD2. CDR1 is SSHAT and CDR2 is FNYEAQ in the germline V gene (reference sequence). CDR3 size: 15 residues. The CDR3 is CASSLMGGSHNEQFF. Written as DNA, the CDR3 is TGTGCTAGCAGCTTAATGGGCGGGAGTCACAATGAGCAGTTCTTC.

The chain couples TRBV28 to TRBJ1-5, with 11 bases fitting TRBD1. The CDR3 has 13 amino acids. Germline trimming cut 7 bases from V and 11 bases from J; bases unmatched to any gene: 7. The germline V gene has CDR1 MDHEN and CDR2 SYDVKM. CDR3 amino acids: CASIGTGGAAQHF. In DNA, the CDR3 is TGTGCCAGCATAGGGACAGGGGGTGCGGCCCAGCATTTT.

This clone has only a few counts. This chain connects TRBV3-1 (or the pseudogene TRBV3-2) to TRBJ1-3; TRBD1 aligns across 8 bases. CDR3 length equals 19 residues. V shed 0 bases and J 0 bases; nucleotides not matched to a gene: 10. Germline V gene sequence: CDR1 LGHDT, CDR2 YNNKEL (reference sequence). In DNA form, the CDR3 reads TGTGCCAGCAGCCAAGATCTGAGGACAGGGACTCCCTCTGGAAACACCATATATTTT. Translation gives CASSQDLRTGTPSGNTIYF.

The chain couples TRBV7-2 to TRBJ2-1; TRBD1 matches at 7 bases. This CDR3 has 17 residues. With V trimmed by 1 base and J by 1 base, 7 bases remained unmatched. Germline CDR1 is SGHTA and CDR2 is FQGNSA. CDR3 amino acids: CASSLGGTGASYNEQFF. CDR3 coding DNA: TGTGCCAGCAGCTTAGGGGGAACAGGGGCGTCCTACAATGAGCAGTTCTTC.

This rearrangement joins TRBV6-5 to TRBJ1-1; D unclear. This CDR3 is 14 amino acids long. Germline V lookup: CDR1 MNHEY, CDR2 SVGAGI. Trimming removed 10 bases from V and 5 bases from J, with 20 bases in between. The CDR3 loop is CATSEALGGTEAFF. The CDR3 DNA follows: TGTGCCACCTCAGAGGCACTCGGTGGGACTGAAGCTTTCTTT.